The 14 T cell receptor beta chains in this list originate from one sample, sequenced in a study of radiotherapy plus CTLA-4 blockade in lung cancer. Clones were sequenced by immunoSEQ multiplex PCR, and TCRdb holds only the in-frame ones, with some missing. The table includes 30,000 or so clones, 60% to 80% detected once. The sequencing used peripheral blood, collected from a patient treated with radiotherapy plus ipilimumab. The origin of the receptors is a human donor with non-small cell lung cancer who had stable disease on radiotherapy plus ipilimumab.

This chain joins TRBV5-4 and TRBJ2-1, with D perhaps given as TRBD1 or TRBD2 (5 bases each). V lost 0 bases to trimming and J lost 0 bases, with 16 bases between them. CDR1 and CDR2 from the germline V gene are SGHNT and YYREEE (reference sequence). The CDR3 runs 18 residues. CDR3 DNA: TGTGCCAGCAGCTTGGCTAACGGGGCCCATAGCTCCTACAATGAGCAGTTCTTC. Translation: CASSLANGAHSSYNEQFF.

The CDR3 sequence is CASSLRGGQKNTGELFF. CDR3 sequence (DNA): TGTGCCAGCAGCTTAAGGGGAGGACAGAAGAACACCGGGGAGCTGTTTTTT. The rearrangement uses TRBV7-6 and TRBJ2-2; D assignment may be TRBD1 or TRBD2 (6 bases each). Looked up from germline, CDR1 is SGHVS and CDR2 is FNYEAQ. CDR3 size: 17 residues. The V and J ends lost 2 bases and 1 base respectively, with 14 bases between them.

The CDR3: CASSTGQVRGEQYF. The CDR3 bases are TGTGCCAGCAGCACCGGACAGGTCAGAGGCGAGCAGTACTTC. V gene TRBV5-4 combines with J gene TRBJ2-7; TRBD1 matches at 7 bases. The CDR3 consists of 14 residues. Germline V gene data show CDR1 as SGHNT and CDR2 as YYREEE (reference sequence). V lost 4 bases, J lost 6 bases, and 10 bases stayed unmatched.

V gene TRBV5-4 combines with J gene TRBJ1-2; 8 bases align to TRBD1. CDR1 SGHNT and CDR2 YYREEE come from the germline V gene (reference sequence). V shed 2 bases and J 2 bases; nucleotides not matched to a gene: 5. This CDR3 has 15 residues. The CDR3 DNA follows: TGTGCCAGCAGCTTACCAGGGGGCATAAACTATGGCTACACCTTC. This gives the protein CASSLPGGINYGYTF.

This chain uses TRBV5-1 with TRBJ2-3; perhaps D is TRBD1 or TRBD2 (6 bases each). The CDR3 covers 16 residues. V was trimmed by 3 bases and J by 4 bases, leaving 18 bases between them. Germline values: CDR1 SGHRS, CDR2 YFSETQ. The CDR3 spells CASSSGGQGWADTQYF. The CDR3 region has the DNA TGCGCCAGCAGCTCCGGAGGGCAGGGGTGGGCAGATACGCAGTATTTT.

This chain uses TRBV30 with TRBJ1-2; no clear D. This CDR3 has 12 residues. Germline-derived CDR1 and CDR2 are GTSNPN and SVGIG (reference sequence). With 7 bases removed from V and 0 bases from J, the gap between germline ends came to 9 bases. The CDR3 coding sequence is TGTGCCTCGAAGGCAGCTAACTATGGCTACACCTTC. Translation: CASKAANYGYTF.

The V gene is TRBV6-5, the J gene TRBJ2-1; possible D gene TRBD2, 5 bases. The germline V gene encodes CDR1 MNHEY and CDR2 SVGAGI. The CDR3 totals 13 residues. V gave up 4 bases and J gave up 5 bases, with 9 bases separating them. CDR3 amino acids: CASSWRRDNEQFF. The CDR3 bases are TGTGCCAGCAGTTGGCGGCGGGACAATGAGCAGTTCTTC.

The genes are TRBV18 and TRBJ1-4; TRBD1 is a possible D gene (5 bases). CDR1 and CDR2 (germline): KGHSH, LQKENI. The germline V and J ends were trimmed by 3 bases and 5 bases, with 7 bases remaining between them. The CDR3 is 13 residues long. The CDR3 loop is CASSPRQNEKLFF. CDR3 DNA sequence: TGTGCCAGCTCACCGAGACAGAATGAAAAACTGTTTTTT.

V and J are TRBV6-1 and TRBJ1-5, with TRBD1 as a possible D gene (5 bases). In germline, CDR1 is MNHNS, CDR2 SASEGT. The germline V and J ends were trimmed by 6 bases and 3 bases, with 12 bases remaining between them. This CDR3 region has 14 residues. The DNA for the CDR3 is TGTGCCAGCAGCTATGACAGCCTCAATCAGCCCCAGCATTTT. Protein product: CASSYDSLNQPQHF.

J is TRBJ1-5 and V is TRBV4-1; D is undetermined. This CDR3 is built from 16 residues. Germline V gives CDR1 MGHRA, CDR2 YSYEKL. Trimming shortened V by 1 base and J by 5 bases, and 15 bases separated the two germline ends. The CDR3 DNA follows: TGCGCCAGCAGCCAAGTTAGGTCCCGGGCCGATCAGCCCCAGCATTTT. Residues: CASSQVRSRADQPQHF.

The sample holds a few counts of this clone. This sequence joins TRBV6-6 and TRBJ2-7; TRBD1 agrees at 7 bases. The trim removed 3 bases at V and 4 bases at J, leaving 6 bases unmatched. Germline V gene data show CDR1 as MNHNY and CDR2 as SVGAGI (reference sequence). The length of the CDR3 is 14 residues. The CDR3, as DNA: TGTGCCAGCAGTTATAAGGGGGCGAATTACGAGCAGTACGTC. Translating it yields CASSYKGANYEQYV.

V usage is TRBV5-6 and J usage is TRBJ1-2; D perhaps matches TRBD1 (5 bases). The germline V gene encodes CDR1 SGHDT and CDR2 YYEEEE. This CDR3 has 15 residues. The V and J ends lost 0 bases and 5 bases respectively, with 14 bases between them. CDR3 sequence reads: CASSLGPGRGYGYTF. The CDR3 DNA sequence: TGTGCCAGCAGCTTGGGCCCAGGGAGAGGGTATGGCTACACCTTC.

The chain carries TRBV13 and TRBJ2-3, with 8 bases lining up with TRBD2. The CDR3 length is 15 residues. Germline-derived CDR1 and CDR2 are PRHDT and FYEKMQ (reference sequence). The V gene end was trimmed by 6 bases and the J gene end by 9 bases; junction bases not matched to a gene: 14. The CDR3 DNA follows: TGTGCCAGCAGTTCAGGCCGTAGCGGGGCCGCCACGCAGTATTTT. This translates into CASSSGRSGAATQYF.

The chain combines TRBV28 with TRBJ1-5; 8 bases fit TRBD1. The V gene end was trimmed by 6 bases and the J gene end by 7 bases; junction bases not matched to a gene: 14. Germline lookup yields CDR1 MDHEN and CDR2 SYDVKM. This CDR3 has 16 amino acids. CDR3 nucleotides: TGTGCCAGCAGAAAGACCCCCGGACAGGGAGGCCAGCCCCAGCATTTT. Its protein product is CASRKTPGQGGQPQHF.